These 31 T cell receptor beta chains share one sample of origin, sequenced in a study of CXCR3-negative and CXCR3-positive naive CD8 T cells. Libraries were UMI-labeled 5' RACE TRB cDNA. TCRdb processed the 5' RACE reads again and assigns one entry to each CDR3 protein, with no DNA. There are about 130,000 distinct CDR3 sequences in the sample, with about 0.61% held by the top ten. Which antigens these TCRs recognize remains unknown. General study points: Naive cells that were CXCR3-positive had more hydrophobic TRB CDR3s (compared with CXCR3-negative naive cells).

Sequencing used naive CXCR3+ CD8+ T cells from blood. Subset indicated: CD45RO-CCR7+CD27+CD95- naive CD8+ T cells expressing CXCR3 (TNR3+). These receptors were collected from a human donor in good health. Some clones in this sample may be carry-over from other donors' samples.

V is TRBV5-6 and J is TRBJ2-7; as DNA is missing, the TRBD2 call by TCRdb cannot be tested. The CDR3 runs to 13 residues. Germline V lookup: CDR1 SGHDT, CDR2 YYEEEE. This CDR3 is CASSPRLAYEQYF.

The chain recombines TRBV5-1 with TRBJ1-1. The CDR3 covers 16 residues. The germline gives CDR1 SGHRS, CDR2 YFSETQ. The CDR3 is CASSSPPRSQNTEAFF.

The gene calls are TRBV20-1 and TRBJ2-1; TCRdb returns TRBD2, unconfirmable since there is no DNA. This CDR3 is 15 amino acids long. Germline loops: CDR1 DFQATT, CDR2 SNEGSKA (reference sequence). The CDR3 protein is CSARGLAGTYNEQFF.

The chain links TRBV19 to TRBJ2-1. The CDR3 extends over 14 amino acids. The germline V gene encodes CDR1 LNHDA and CDR2 SQIVND (reference sequence). CDR3 region: CASSISSSDNEQFF.

The rearrangement uses TRBV27 and TRBJ2-2. This CDR3 has 13 amino acids. Germline loops: CDR1 MNHEY, CDR2 SMNVEV (reference sequence). This CDR3 reads CASSHTYTGELFF.

J is TRBJ2-7 and V is TRBV2; TCRdb returns TRBD2, unconfirmable since there is no DNA. Germline V CDR1 and CDR2: SNHLY, FYNNEI. CDR3 length equals 16 residues. This chain's CDR3 is CASSDRGRVRSVEQYF.

V usage is TRBV28 and J usage is TRBJ2-7; without DNA, the TCRdb call of TRBD1 cannot be checked. Germline CDR1 reads MDHEN; CDR2 reads SYDVKM. The length of the CDR3 is 14 residues. CDR3 amino acids: CASTPRDRTYEQYF.

CDR3 sequence: CATSFRSGFQETQYF. The gene calls are TRBV15 and TRBJ2-5. Germline-derived CDR1 and CDR2 are LNHNV and YYDKDF (reference sequence). CDR3 length equals 15 residues.

The V and J genes are TRBV20-1 and TRBJ1-2; TCRdb picks TRBD1, but there is no DNA to check that call. The CDR3 contains 12 residues. Germline CDR1 and CDR2: DFQATT and SNEGSKA (reference sequence). The chain's CDR3 is CSAKGMTYGYTF.

This chain joins TRBV2 and TRBJ2-3; the TCRdb D gene call, TRBD1, has no DNA to confirm it. The CDR3 is made up of 16 amino acids. The germline gives CDR1 SNHLY, CDR2 FYNNEI. The CDR3 protein is CASGVSETGGTDTQYF.

The V and J genes are TRBV29-1 and TRBJ2-7. Germline assignment: CDR1 SQVTM and CDR2 ANQGSEA. This CDR3 is 13 amino acids long. The CDR3 loop is CSVGLNRIDEQYF.

This chain joins TRBV9 and TRBJ2-7; without DNA, the TCRdb call of TRBD2 cannot be checked. The CDR3 contains 15 residues. Germline CDR1 is SGDLS and CDR2 is YYNGEE. The CDR3 reads CASSVGGLAGGEQYF.

This chain joins TRBV5-6 and TRBJ2-1; TCRdb's D call of TRBD1 is untestable without DNA. This CDR3 comprises 15 residues. From germline, CDR1 is SGHDT and CDR2 YYEEEE. The CDR3 spells CASSQGQVSYNEQFF.

This sequence joins TRBV7-3 and TRBJ2-3; the TRBD1 assignment by TCRdb is unverifiable without DNA. The CDR3 sequence is 15 residues long. The germline CDR1 and CDR2 sequences are SGHTA and FQGTGA. The CDR3: CASSIEGGGVDTQYF.

V usage is TRBV11-2 and J usage is TRBJ2-2; TCRdb's D call of TRBD1 is untestable without DNA. From germline, CDR1 is SGHAT and CDR2 FQNNGV. This CDR3 region has 17 residues. CDR3 loop: CANSFTGQGFNTGELFF.

The chain combines TRBV29-1 with TRBJ2-7; TCRdb designates TRBD1, a call that cannot be tested without DNA. The germline CDR1 and CDR2 sequences are SQVTM and ANQGSEA. The CDR3 contains 15 residues. CDR3 protein: CSVVGGTGTVDEQYF.

V gene TRBV19 combines with J gene TRBJ2-3; lacking DNA, the TRBD2 call made by TCRdb goes unchecked. This CDR3 spans 15 amino acids. Germline CDR1 LNHDA, CDR2 SQIVND (reference sequence). CDR3 region: CASAPGSGGPDTQYF.

This sequence joins TRBV27 and TRBJ2-7; as DNA is missing, the TRBD2 call by TCRdb cannot be tested. The CDR3 covers 14 residues. From germline, CDR1 is MNHEY and CDR2 SMNVEV (reference sequence). CDR3 in amino acids: CASSLRTSGYEQYF.

The chain is built from TRBV12-3 or TRBV12-4 and TRBJ1-5; TCRdb calls TRBD1, which cannot be checked without DNA. The CDR3 contains 16 residues. CDR3 sequence: CASSRRGQGVNQPQHF.

This chain joins TRBV29-1 and TRBJ1-2. This CDR3 contains 12 residues. Germline V CDR1 and CDR2: SQVTM, ANQGSEA. The CDR3 loop is CSVEDHNYGYTF.

The rearrangement links TRBV11-2 to TRBJ2-2. Germline CDR1 reads SGHAT; CDR2 reads FQNNGV. CDR3 length: 13 amino acids. Here the CDR3 reads CASSLGVTGELFF.

This chain links TRBV29-1 with TRBJ1-2; with no DNA, the TCRdb D assignment of TRBD1 cannot be verified. Germline CDR1 SQVTM, CDR2 ANQGSEA. The CDR3 is made up of 15 amino acids. Here the CDR3 reads CSVETGQESLYGYTF.

CDR3 loop: CASNWQDNSGSPLHF. The chain combines TRBV19 with TRBJ1-6; TCRdb outputs TRBD1, but without DNA this stays unchecked. In germline, CDR1 is LNHDA, CDR2 SQIVND (reference sequence). This CDR3 spans 15 amino acids.

This chain joins TRBV4-3 and TRBJ2-1. CDR1 LGHNA and CDR2 YSLEER come from the germline V gene. This CDR3 is 13 amino acids long. The CDR3 sequence is CASSRVVGNEQFF.

The J gene is TRBJ1-1, the V gene TRBV6-5; TCRdb's assignment of TRBD1 cannot be checked, as there is no DNA. The CDR3 runs to 14 residues. CDR1 and CDR2 from the germline V gene are MNHEY and SVGAGI. This chain's CDR3 is CASRITTGYPEAFF.

V usage is TRBV3-1 and J usage is TRBJ2-3; the D gene TCRdb calls, TRBD1, cannot be checked with no DNA. CDR1 and CDR2 (germline): LGHDT, YNNKEL (reference sequence). This CDR3 comprises 16 residues. CDR3 sequence reads: CASSQLGPYLPDTQYF.

The chain combines TRBV6-5 with TRBJ2-1; TCRdb's D call of TRBD1 is untestable without DNA. CDR3 length: 11 residues. Germline V gene data show CDR1 as MNHEY and CDR2 as SVGAGI. This CDR3 is CASMSSNEQFF.

V is TRBV7-9 and J is TRBJ2-7. The CDR3 has 13 amino acids. CDR1 is SEHNR, CDR2 FQNEAQ, per germline (reference sequence). CDR3: CASSSRDEYEQYF.

The V gene is TRBV5-1, the J gene TRBJ2-1; TCRdb reports TRBD2, a call that lacks DNA to check it against. Germline V lookup: CDR1 SGHRS, CDR2 YFSETQ. The CDR3 sequence is 17 residues long. CDR3 amino acids: CASNRFGLAGGPGEQFF.

The chain joins TRBV7-9 to TRBJ2-5. The CDR3 sequence is 11 residues long. Looked up from germline, CDR1 is SEHNR and CDR2 is FQNEAQ (reference sequence). CDR3 in amino acids: CASSFDETQYF.

V is TRBV12-3 or TRBV12-4 and J is TRBJ1-1; the D call of TRBD1 rests on TCRdb alone, since no DNA is present to check it. There are 14 residues in the CDR3. CDR3 sequence reads: CASSLYPGYTEAFF.